What follows are 27 T cell receptor beta chains derived from one specimen sequenced in a study of technical replicates of blood from a handful of donors. Using immunoSEQ multiplex PCR, the repertoire was profiled, and TCRdb retains in-frame clones only, with some absent. The sample contains some 70,000 clones, nearly 98% of which appear only once. Sequencing used T cells isolated from PBMCs. The source is a human donor in good health.

This chain joins TRBV15 and TRBJ2-3, with 7 bases matching TRBD1. Per the germline V gene, CDR1 is LNHNV and CDR2 is YYDKDF (reference sequence). V shed 0 bases, J shed 4 bases, and the junction held 1 base outside the gene matches. This CDR3 is 14 amino acids long. The CDR3 sequence is CATSRDQGADTQYF. In nucleotides, the CDR3 is TGTGCCACCAGCAGAGATCAGGGGGCAGATACGCAGTATTTT.

The V gene is TRBV11-3, the J gene TRBJ1-1, with D perhaps TRBD1 (5 bases). The CDR3 consists of 17 residues. V dropped 4 bases and J dropped 2 bases, with 20 bases sitting between them. Germline V gene lookup returns CDR1 SGHNT and CDR2 YENEEA. The CDR3 sequence: CASSYFREREVNTEAFF. In nucleotides, the CDR3 is TGTGCCAGCAGCTACTTCAGGGAGAGGGAGGTTAACACTGAAGCTTTCTTT.

The chain uses TRBV19 and TRBJ1-5; D may be TRBD1 (6 bases). Germline CDR1 is LNHDA and CDR2 is SQIVND (reference sequence). This CDR3 contains 14 residues. V shed 5 bases and J shed 3 bases, with 11 bases lying between them. The CDR3 DNA sequence: TGTGCCAGTAGTCCGACAGGCAACAATCAGCCCCAGCATTTT. As protein: CASSPTGNNQPQHF. Looking up the rest from reference TRBV19 and TRBJ1-5 gives the full variable domain: DGGITQSPKYLFRKEGQNVTLSCEQNLNHDAMYWYRQDPGQGLRLIYYSQIVNDFQKGDIAEGYSVSREKKESFPLTVTSAQKNPTAFYLCASSPTGNNQPQHFGDGTRLSIL.

The chain carries TRBV4-1 and TRBJ2-1; 14 nucleotides align to TRBD2. The germline gives CDR1 MGHRA, CDR2 YSYEKL. The trim removed 4 bases at V and 7 bases at J, leaving 21 bases unmatched. The CDR3 totals 21 residues. CDR3 nucleotides: TGCGCCAGCAGCCCGGGACTAGCGGGAGAGATTATACTGCGGGAAAAAAATGAGCAGTTCTTC. Encoded protein: CASSPGLAGEIILREKNEQFF.

This chain links TRBV7-2 with TRBJ2-5, with TRBD2 matching over 12 bases. CDR1 is SGHTA, CDR2 FQGNSA, per germline. The CDR3 has 15 amino acids. V was clipped by 5 bases and J by 5 bases; unmatched bases: 6. The CDR3 is CASSILAGGRETQYF. The DNA for the CDR3 is TGTGCCAGCAGCATTCTAGCGGGAGGGAGGGAGACCCAGTACTTC.

This CDR3 is CASTTAYSGANVLTF. CDR3 DNA sequence: TGTGCCAGCACGACTGCCTACTCTGGGGCCAACGTCCTGACTTTC. V is TRBV19 and J is TRBJ2-6; D unresolved. The CDR3 spans 15 residues. Trimming took off 9 bases at V and 0 bases at J, with 12 bases between the two ends. Germline CDR1 LNHDA, CDR2 SQIVND (reference sequence).

The rearrangement links TRBV6-5 to TRBJ1-1, with D tentatively TRBD1 (6 bases). From germline, CDR1 is MNHEY and CDR2 SVGAGI. Trimming took 6 bases from V and 2 from J, leaving 10 bases between them. There are 13 residues in the CDR3. CDR3 nucleotide sequence: TGTGCCAGCAGGGACAGACCTAACACTGAAGCTTTCTTT. Its protein is CASRDRPNTEAFF.

This clone was detected only once. DNA for the CDR3: TGCGCCAGCAGCTCGCTAGGACGGCTAGCGGCTTACAATGAGCAGTTCTTC. Its translation: CASSSLGRLAAYNEQFF. V gene TRBV5-1 combines with J gene TRBJ2-1; 7 nucleotides align to TRBD2. This CDR3 contains 17 residues. The germline gives CDR1 SGHRS, CDR2 YFSETQ. The V segment lost 3 bases and the J segment 4 bases; nucleotides outside the gene matches: 13.

The chain uses TRBV11-3 and TRBJ2-6; a possible D gene is TRBD1 (6 bases). V was pared by 1 base and J by 4 bases, with 8 bases between. The CDR3 spans 15 residues. Germline V gene lookup returns CDR1 SGHNT and CDR2 YENEEA. The CDR3 coding sequence is TGTGCCAGCAGCTTAGGGGGGCTCGGGGCCAACGTCCTGACTTTC. As protein: CASSLGGLGANVLTF. Combining the CDR3 with reference TRBV11-3 and TRBJ2-6 gives the whole variable domain EAGVVQSPRYKIIEKKQPVAFWCNPISGHNTLYWYLQNLGQGPELLIRYENEEAVDDSQLPKDRFSAERLKGVDSTLKIQPAELGDSAVYLCASSLGGLGANVLTFGAGSRLTVL.

In nucleotides, the CDR3 is TGCAGTGCTCTAAATGGCTACACCTTC. Its translation is CSALNGYTF. The gene calls are TRBV20-1 and TRBJ1-2; D gene ambiguous. CDR1 is DFQATT and CDR2 is SNEGSKA in the germline V gene (reference sequence). Trimming removed 5 bases at V and 6 bases at J, with 4 bases between. This CDR3 has 9 residues.

This clone is a singleton in its sample. V gene TRBV9 combines with J gene TRBJ1-1; D gene uncertain. V shed 3 bases and J shed 0 bases, with 6 bases lying between them. This CDR3 is 13 amino acids long. CDR1 and CDR2 from the germline V gene are SGDLS and YYNGEE. The CDR3 here is CASSAHLNTEAFF. The CDR3 bases are TGTGCCAGCAGCGCACACCTGAACACTGAAGCTTTCTTT.

The genes are TRBV28 and TRBJ2-3; possibly TRBD2 for D (5 bases). The CDR3 totals 16 residues. Germline CDR1 MDHEN, CDR2 SYDVKM. V was pared by 3 bases and J by 2 bases, with 15 bases between. The CDR3 loop reads CASSLTNPIYTDTQYF. The CDR3 DNA reads as TGTGCCAGCAGTTTGACTAACCCGATTTACACAGATACGCAGTATTTT.

V gene TRBV2 combines with J gene TRBJ1-1; the D is unclear. Germline V lookup: CDR1 SNHLY, CDR2 FYNNEI. The CDR3 loop spans 13 amino acids. The ends were cut back, 3 bases at V and 0 bases at J, with 5 bases in the middle. CDR3 nucleotide sequence: TGTGCCAGCAGTGAGGAGGTGAACACTGAAGCTTTCTTT. Translated: CASSEEVNTEAFF.

V gene TRBV30 combines with J gene TRBJ2-2; 8 bases are a match to TRBD1. This CDR3 has 13 amino acids. With V trimmed by 4 bases and J by 5 bases, 3 bases remained unmatched. Germline CDR1 and CDR2: GTSNPN and SVGIG (reference sequence). This chain's CDR3 is CAWKTGATGELFF. The CDR3 region has the DNA TGTGCCTGGAAGACAGGGGCTACCGGGGAGCTGTTTTTT.

The chain combines TRBV6-5 with TRBJ2-7, with 7 bases matching TRBD2. The CDR3 is 10 residues long. Germline V gene sequence: CDR1 MNHEY, CDR2 SVGAGI. The ends lost 11 bases at V and 2 bases at J; junction bases unmatched: 0. CDR3 residues: CAAGAYEQYF. In nucleotides, the CDR3 is TGTGCCGCGGGGGCCTACGAGCAGTACTTC.

This rearrangement joins TRBV27 to TRBJ2-1; 7 bases are shared with TRBD2. The CDR3 is 16 residues long. The V segment lost 2 bases and the J segment 0 bases; nucleotides outside the gene matches: 4. Germline loops: CDR1 MNHEY, CDR2 SMNVEV (reference sequence). This CDR3 reads CASSLLGGSSYNEQFF. The CDR3, as DNA: TGTGCCAGCAGTTTACTCGGCGGGAGCTCCTACAATGAGCAGTTCTTC.

This chain connects TRBV5-1 to TRBJ2-7; 10 bases are shared with TRBD1. Trimming at V came to 5 bases and at J to 5 bases, leaving 4 bases not matched to a gene. Germline V lookup: CDR1 SGHRS, CDR2 YFSETQ. The CDR3 runs 13 residues. CDR3 coding DNA: TGCGCCAGCAGAAACGGACAGGGGGACGAGCAGTACTTC. It translates to CASRNGQGDEQYF. Based on the CDR3 plus reference TRBV5-1 and TRBJ2-7, the full variable domain is KAGVTQTPRYLIKTRGQQVTLSCSPISGHRSVSWYQQTPGQGLQFLFEYFSETQRNKGNFPGRFSGRQFSNSRSEMNVSTLELGDSALYLCASRNGQGDEQYFGPGTRLTVT.

This rearrangement joins TRBV19 to TRBJ2-3; D is unclear. Germline-derived CDR1 and CDR2 are LNHDA and SQIVND (reference sequence). The length of the CDR3 is 16 residues. Trimming cost V 3 bases and J 1 base, with 14 bases left between them. DNA for the CDR3: TGTGCCAGTAGTATCATCCAGGTGTTAGGCACAGATACGCAGTATTTT. Encoded protein: CASSIIQVLGTDTQYF.

The rearrangement joins TRBV7-3 to TRBJ1-2; D unresolved. Germline lookup yields CDR1 SGHTA and CDR2 FQGTGA. Trimming removed 5 bases from V and 0 bases from J, with 16 bases in between. The CDR3 sequence is 16 residues long. The CDR3 is CASSPTRTEPNYGYTF. The CDR3 coding sequence is TGTGCCAGCAGCCCCACTAGGACGGAACCTAACTATGGCTACACCTTC.

The chain recombines TRBV5-4 with TRBJ2-1; 7 bases are shared with TRBD1. This CDR3 has 14 amino acids. Germline CDR1 is SGHNT and CDR2 is YYREEE (reference sequence). V lost 4 bases, J lost 5 bases, and 6 bases stayed unmatched. This CDR3 reads CASSPTGQHNEQFF. In DNA form, the CDR3 reads TGTGCCAGCAGCCCCACGGGACAGCACAATGAGCAGTTCTTC. The full variable domain, completed using reference TRBV5-4 and TRBJ2-1, is ETGVTQSPTHLIKTRGQQVTLRCSSQSGHNTVSWYQQALGQGPQFIFQYYREEENGRGNFPPRFSGLQFPNYSSELNVNALELDDSALYLCASSPTGQHNEQFFGPGTRLTVL.

The chain recombines TRBV21-1 with TRBJ1-5; the table's TRBD1 call for D was not verified on the DNA. TRBV21-1 is annotated as a pseudogene. There are 16 residues in the CDR3. CDR3 amino acids: CASSKDEGAVNQPQHF. In DNA, the CDR3 is TGTGCCAGCAGCAAAGATGAGGGGGCCGTGAATCAGCCCCAGCATTTT.

The chain links TRBV7-8 to TRBJ1-1; D ambiguous. V dropped 2 bases and J dropped 8 bases, with 9 bases sitting between them. Germline CDR1 and CDR2: SGHVS and FQNEAQ. This CDR3 is 12 amino acids long. CDR3 residues: CASSLSVREAFF. The CDR3 DNA is TGTGCCAGCAGCTTAAGTGTCAGGGAAGCTTTCTTT.

The chain is built from TRBV9 and TRBJ2-7; 8 bases are shared with TRBD2. The junction had 6 bases not matched to a gene; V was cut back by 4 bases and J by 0 bases. The germline V gene has CDR1 SGDLS and CDR2 YYNGEE. The CDR3 consists of 15 residues. CDR3 protein: CASSPSGPHSYEQYF. CDR3 nucleotides: TGTGCCAGCAGCCCTAGCGGGCCGCACTCCTACGAGCAGTACTTC.

The CDR3 region has the DNA TGTGCCAGAAGCGCGGACAGGGCACCCTACAATGAGCAGTTCTTC. Translated, it gives CARSADRAPYNEQFF. V and J are TRBV5-3 and TRBJ2-1; 8 bases are shared with TRBD1. TRBV5-3 is an ORF; its function is uncertain. V dropped 4 bases and J dropped 2; count of bases not matched to a gene: 5. CDR3 length: 15 amino acids.

The gene calls are TRBV18 and TRBJ1-3, with 7 bases fitting TRBD1. The germline gives CDR1 KGHSH, CDR2 LQKENI. This CDR3 is 15 amino acids long. Trimming cost V 6 bases and J 5 bases; bases outside gene matches: 10. The CDR3 is CASSQIDRDRNTIYF. The CDR3, as DNA: TGTGCCAGCTCGCAGATTGACAGGGATCGAAACACCATATATTTT.

The chain recombines TRBV28 with TRBJ2-3, with 7 bases lining up with TRBD1. The J segment lost 2 bases and the V segment lost 2 bases, leaving 7 bases of the junction unmatched. The CDR3 loop spans 16 amino acids. Germline V gene data show CDR1 as MDHEN and CDR2 as SYDVKM. The CDR3 protein is CASSLVSRGTTDTQYF. CDR3 coding DNA: TGTGCCAGCAGTTTAGTATCCAGGGGGACCACAGATACGCAGTATTTT.

This chain connects TRBV5-1 to TRBJ2-7, with 12 positions matching TRBD1. The CDR3 loop spans 18 amino acids. Germline V gene data show CDR1 as SGHRS and CDR2 as YFSETQ. V lost 0 bases and J lost 0; bases outside the gene matches: 7. The CDR3 nucleotides read TGCGCCAGCAGCTTGGGGGGACAGGGGGCACTTTACTCCTACGAGCAGTACTTC. It yields the protein CASSLGGQGALYSYEQYF.